The clone carrying this T cell receptor beta chain was counted between two and nine times. The target antigen is unknown. This sample stems from a study of T-cell memory formation after mild COVID-19. Study-wide background: The two donors had largely donor-specific TCR clusters. Study-level results: Cross-reactive memory seemingly joined, as some responding clones were found in pre-infection memory.

5'RACE with constant-segment primers built TCRalpha and TCRbeta cDNA libraries with UMIs. TCRdb reprocessed the 5' RACE reads via MiXCR and lists one record per CDR3 protein. The sample records about half a million distinct CDR3 sequences, 15% to 20% being singletons. V lost 7 bases to trimming and J lost 2 bases, with 13 bases between them. CDR1 and CDR2 (germline): SGHTA, FQGNSA. The CDR3 extends over 14 amino acids. The source of this sequence is an adult woman who had mild COVID-19 (a few samples of this study predate the infection). Cell type and time point are not known. The genes are TRBV7-2 and TRBJ2-3; no clear D gene. Sample: PBMCs or a T cell subset sorted from them (not recorded which). The CDR3 loop is CASTFRKTTDTQYF. The CDR3, as DNA: TGTGCCAGCACCTTCCGTAAGACCACAGATACGCAGTATTTT.